One and the same sample provided the 12 T cell receptor beta chains below, sequenced in a study of T cell repertoires in cytomegalovirus infection. A single record per CDR3 protein comes from TCRdb applying MiXCR to the reads. The data contain about 69,000 distinct CDR3 sequences, roughly 28% of them seen just once; the ten biggest clones take up 45% to 75%. No antigen has been identified for these receptors. The sample was CD8+ T cells from cultured PBMCs, taken from culture after CMV antigen stimulation. These TCRs come from a human donor in good health (CMV status not recorded). Some clones in this sample may be carry-over from other donors' samples.

This chain uses TRBV11-2 with TRBJ1-1; D is undetermined. CDR3 length: 13 residues. Germline V gene sequence: CDR1 SGHAT, CDR2 FQNNGV. V lost 1 base, J lost 7 bases, and 10 bases lay in between. The CDR3 DNA reads TGTGCCAGCAGCTTAGTAGCTTGGGATGAAGCTTTCTTT. Translating gives CASSLVAWDEAFF. Complete variable domain (other parts from reference TRBV11-2 and TRBJ1-1): EAGVAQSPRYKIIEKRQSVAFWCNPISGHATLYWYQQILGQGPKLLIQFQNNGVVDDSQLPKDRFSAERLKGVDSTLKIQPAKLEDSAVYLCASSLVAWDEAFFGQGTRLTVV.

The table lists this clonotype with a few counts. The V and J genes are TRBV15 and TRBJ2-7; 9 bases agree with TRBD1. This CDR3 comprises 15 residues. The V segment lost 1 base and the J segment 5 bases; nucleotides outside the gene matches: 6. Germline-derived CDR1 and CDR2 are LNHNV and YYDKDF (reference sequence). In DNA, the CDR3 is TGTGCCACCAGCAGAGGAGGGACAGGGCAAAACGAGCAGTACTTC. Its translation: CATSRGGTGQNEQYF.

This clonotype was seen more than once but under ten times. The V call is TRBV7-9, the J call TRBJ2-1; D is unclear. Per the germline V gene, CDR1 is SEHNR and CDR2 is FQNEAQ (reference sequence). The CDR3 spans 14 residues. Trimming removed 4 bases from V and 9 bases from J, with 16 bases in between. The CDR3 sequence: CASSSKINRSEQFF. In nucleotides, the CDR3 is TGTGCCAGCAGCTCGAAGATCAATCGGAGTGAGCAGTTCTTC.

This sequence joins TRBV11-2 and TRBJ2-7; 14 nucleotides line up with TRBD2. J gave up 3 bases and V 4 bases, and 2 bases lay outside the gene matches. Germline V gene data show CDR1 as SGHAT and CDR2 as FQNNGV. This CDR3 has 15 residues. CDR3 amino acids: CASSSGLAGDYEQYF. In DNA, the CDR3 is TGTGCCAGCAGCTCGGGACTAGCGGGAGACTACGAGCAGTACTTC.

This clonotype was found many times. This chain links TRBV12-3 or TRBV12-4 with TRBJ1-5, with no clear D. Deletions cut 3 bases from V and 7 bases from J, with 10 bases between. This CDR3 region has 13 residues. The CDR3 spells CASSLRQAQPQHF. The CDR3 region has the DNA TGTGCCAGCAGTTTGCGGCAGGCGCAGCCCCAGCATTTT.

The V and J genes are TRBV5-1 and TRBJ2-7, with no clear D. The germline V and J ends were trimmed by 4 bases and 3 bases, with 14 bases remaining between them. CDR1 is SGHRS, CDR2 YFSETQ, per germline. CDR3 size: 14 residues. CDR3 bases: TGCGCCAGCAGCACGGAAGAGGACGGCTACGAGCAGTACTTC. Translated: CASSTEEDGYEQYF.

Only a few counts were recorded for this clonotype. The chain couples TRBV10-3 to TRBJ1-1; 8 nucleotides match TRBD1. J lost 3 bases, V lost 3 bases, and 3 bases had no gene match. Germline CDR1 ENHRY, CDR2 SYGVKD. The CDR3 consists of 14 residues. DNA for the CDR3: TGTGCCATCAGTGATACAGGGGGGGACACTGAAGCTTTCTTT. It translates to CAISDTGGDTEAFF.

The chain employs TRBV6-4 and TRBJ1-1; a possible D gene is TRBD1 (5 bases). CDR3 length equals 11 residues. Germline V gene lookup returns CDR1 MRHNA and CDR2 SNTAGT. V lost 8 bases and J 9 bases, leaving 13 bases between the germline ends. CDR3 residues: CASVQGGQAFF. In DNA form, the CDR3 reads TGTGCCAGCGTTCAGGGCGGGCAAGCTTTCTTT.

This clonotype was found a few times. V usage is TRBV6-8 and J usage is TRBJ2-7, with 10 bases aligning to TRBD2. CDR1 MNHGY and CDR2 SAAAGT come from the germline V gene. The V and J ends lost 7 bases and 6 bases, in that order; junction bases with no gene match: 6. This CDR3 has 13 residues. CDR3 region: CASNPSGGAEQYF. DNA for the CDR3: TGTGCCAGCAATCCTAGCGGGGGAGCCGAGCAGTACTTC.

The rearrangement uses TRBV5-6 and TRBJ2-5; 10 nucleotides agree with TRBD1. The CDR3 sequence is 15 residues long. V shed 0 bases, J shed 3 bases, and the junction held 2 bases outside the gene matches. Germline CDR1 SGHDT, CDR2 YYEEEE. The CDR3 region is CASSLAGTGEETQYF. The DNA of the CDR3 is TGTGCCAGCAGCTTGGCTGGGACAGGGGAAGAGACCCAGTACTTC.

The chain uses TRBV6-5 and TRBJ2-3; 11 nucleotides agree with TRBD2. This CDR3 has 17 amino acids. Unmatched junction bases numbered 6, after V lost 2 bases and J lost 2 bases. Germline CDR1 MNHEY, CDR2 SVGAGI. The DNA for the CDR3 is TGTGCCAGCAGTTACGGTGTAGCGGGAGGGCCCACAGATACGCAGTATTTT. Translating it yields CASSYGVAGGPTDTQYF.

At least ten counts were recorded for this clonotype. The chain couples TRBV7-9 to TRBJ2-3; the match to TRBD2 covers 11 bases. The CDR3 is 15 residues long. Germline trimming cut 5 bases from V and 4 bases from J; bases unmatched to any gene: 5. Germline assignment: CDR1 SEHNR and CDR2 FQNEAQ (reference sequence). CDR3 region: CASSDPGLAADTQYF. The CDR3 region has the DNA TGTGCCAGCAGCGACCCGGGACTAGCGGCAGATACGCAGTATTTT.